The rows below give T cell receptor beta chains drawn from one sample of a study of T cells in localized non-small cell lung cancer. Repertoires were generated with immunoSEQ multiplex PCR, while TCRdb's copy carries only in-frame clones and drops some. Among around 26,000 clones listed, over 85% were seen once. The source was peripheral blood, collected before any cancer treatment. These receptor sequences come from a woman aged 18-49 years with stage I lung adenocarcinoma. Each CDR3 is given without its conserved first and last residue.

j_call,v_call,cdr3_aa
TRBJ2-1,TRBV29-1,SVAPGASSYNEQF
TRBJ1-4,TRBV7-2,ASSPQRLGIGKNEKLF
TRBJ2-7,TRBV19,ASSDSTDYEQY
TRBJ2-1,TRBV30,AWGGHSYNEQF
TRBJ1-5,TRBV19,ASSIGGGGRNQPQH
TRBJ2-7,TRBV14,ASSQPGVYEQY
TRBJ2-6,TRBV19,ASSIGVAAGANVLT
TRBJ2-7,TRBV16,ASSQSPGLTYEQY
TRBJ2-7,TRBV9,ASSVASSYEQY
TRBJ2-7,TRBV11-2,ASSPLAGRLYEQY
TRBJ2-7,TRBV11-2,ASSLELTREGEQY
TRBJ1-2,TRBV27,ASSTHSGAAYGYT
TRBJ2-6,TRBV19,ASSPDRSSGANVLT
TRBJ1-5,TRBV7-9,ASSLEYQPQH
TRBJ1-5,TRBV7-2,ASSPGHLGSLVQPQH
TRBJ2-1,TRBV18,ASSRRTSGRYNEQF